The source of this T cell receptor (beta chain) is a study of blood T cell repertoires in COVID-19. Authors' processing steps: For nucleated cells, counts were estimated from reference gene primer amplification. Using immunoSEQ multiplex PCR, the repertoire was profiled, and TCRdb retains in-frame clones only, with some absent. V and J calls and clone size are as listed in that table; D and trimming were resolved from the DNA. The table shows approximately 400,000 clones, with approximately 87% occurring only once. CDR1 MNHEY and CDR2 SVGEGT come from the germline V gene. Trimming pared 3 bases from V and 2 bases from J, leaving 11 bases between. The CDR3 is 15 amino acids.

The receptor's source is a man aged 25-45 years who had recovered from COVID-19. The chain employs TRBV6-2 or TRBV6-3 and TRBJ1-5; D remains ambiguous. Sequences were obtained from PBMCs or T cells enriched from blood (not recorded which). Written as DNA, the CDR3 is TGTGCCAGCAGTTATATCCTGGGAGGCAATCAGCCCCAGCATTTT. Translated: CASSYILGGNQPQHF.